The clone carrying this TCR beta chain was seen once. Its target is not known. The sample originates from a study of cytomegalovirus exposure and HLA in healthy donors. PCR amplification relied on 60 Vbeta primers (plus 13 Jbeta primers). As handled by the study authors: A later analysis counted tens of millions of unique TCR beta chains, some 11 million shared. TCRdb's table, derived via immunoSEQ multiplex PCR, lists solely in-frame clones and lacks some. That table gives V, J and clone size, and the DNA gave D and trimming. The sample shows about 140,000 clones, roughly 74% of them seen only once. This CDR3 is 15 amino acids long. The germline V gene has CDR1 KGHSH and CDR2 LQKENI. V shed 4 bases and J shed 3 bases, with 16 bases lying between them. Study-level findings and limits: With high specificity and sensitivity, the classifier reportedly diagnosed cytomegalovirus status. Follow-up analysis later connected one missense variant in DCLRE1C with trimming of TCR beta V- and J-genes. A later analysis appeared to link common viral pathogens to several of the most significant clusters.

The sequencing input was PBMCs. J is TRBJ2-7 and V is TRBV18, with a weak D call TRBD1 (5 bases). This TCR was sampled from a man aged 40-50 years in good health and CMV-seronegative. The CDR3 DNA follows: TGTGCCAGCTCACTCGGGCCAAGGGGTGTCTACGAGCAGTACTTC. It translates to CASSLGPRGVYEQYF.